The entry below describes one T cell receptor (beta chain). This sample is drawn from a study of identical twins. The CDR3 consists of 14 residues. Per germline, CDR1 MNHNS and CDR2 SASEGT. Trimming took off 3 bases at V and 2 bases at J, with 5 bases between the two ends. The authors used template switching to add a universal primer site and gave cDNA unique molecular identifiers. One entry per CDR3 protein results from TCRdb running MiXCR on the 5' RACE reads. The sample records hundreds of thousands of distinct CDR3 sequences, roughly 24% being singletons. Separately, the same data were catalogued under a study of T cells expressing NK-cell markers. Per that study: There were a few donors in whom these clonotypes also led the CD3+CD56-NKG2C+ fraction.

This receptor was obtained from a woman between 18 and 30 years old in good health. V usage is TRBV6-1 and J usage is TRBJ2-6, with D hard to call. The sample was CD4+ T cells sorted from blood. DNA for the CDR3: TGTGCCAGCAGTGATGGACCTGGGGCCAACGTCCTGACTTTC. Its translation: CASSDGPGANVLTF.